The subject of this entry is one T cell receptor (beta chain). The antigen remains undetermined. TCRdb called the reads again in MiXCR, with one record for every CDR3 protein. This table holds some 480,000 distinct CDR3 sequences, 33% found once. This record belongs to a study of T cell repertoires in cytomegalovirus infection. Study information: Selected CMV epitopes included recently identified HLA-C-restricted ones as well as well-studied HLA-B-restricted ones. A matching HLA type, together with CMV infection, was signaled by public TCR beta signatures.

Whole-study results and caveats: Summed frequency of public TCR beta families distinguished CMV carriers with the relevant HLA.

The CDR3 consists of 19 residues. The V gene's germline CDR1 is MDHEN and CDR2 SYDVKM. Trimming stripped 6 bases from V and 0 bases from J, with 26 bases between. The source is a human donor in good health (CMV status not recorded). Some clones in this sample may be carry-over from other donors' samples. This sequence joins TRBV28 and TRBJ1-2, with D possibly being TRBD1 (6 bases). The sample consisted of cultured PBMCs, taken from culture after CMV antigen stimulation. CDR3 region: CASRTSSPWGQGPNYGYTF. CDR3 nucleotides: TGTGCCAGCAGGACCAGCAGTCCCTGGGGGCAGGGGCCTAACTATGGCTACACCTTC.